This T cell receptor beta chain was sequenced during a study of identifying expanded T cells in peripheral blood. On this clone: Its cognate antigen is unknown.

Study results and caveats: Roughly two-week clone count variance significantly increased as total template count grew. About 1.2 clones differed between technical replicates, versus about 16 and 19 over time.

Produced via immunoSEQ multiplex PCR; TCRdb's table is partial and in-frame only. Here the sample spans under 90,000 clones, about 88% being singletons. The CDR3 runs 18 residues. Germline loops: CDR1 MDHEN, CDR2 SYDVKM. V lost 7 bases, J lost 5 bases, and 26 bases lay in between. Healthy donors had no documented immune events, such as infections, while sampled. The source material was blood. This TCR was sampled from a person between 18 and 75 years old in good health. The chain joins TRBV28 to TRBJ1-4; perhaps TRBD1 as D (5 bases). CDR3 sequence reads: CASKKIFGTPLGNEKLFF. The CDR3 nucleotides are TGTGCCAGCAAAAAGATTTTTGGGACTCCCTTAGGGAATGAAAAACTGTTTTTT. Drawing the rest from reference TRBV28 and TRBJ1-4, the complete variable domain is DVKVTQSSRYLVKRTGEKVFLECVQDMDHENMFWYRQDPGLGLRLIYFSYDVKMKEKGDIPEGYSVSREKKERFSLILESASTNQTSMYLCASKKIFGTPLGNEKLFFGSGTQLSVL.